The text below deals with one T cell receptor beta chain. This specimen belongs to a study of shared clonotypes between healthy human individuals. Study-wide context: Each donor had three CD4 naive, three CD4 memory, two CD8 naive and one CD8 memory plate.

Profiled with immunoSEQ multiplex PCR; TCRdb holds only in-frame clones, not every one. The table has approximately 840,000 clones, 90% to 98% seen once; the top ten hold less than 0.25%. The CDR3 has 15 residues. The ends lost 5 bases at V and 4 bases at J; junction bases unmatched: 10. Germline loops: CDR1 SEHNR, CDR2 FQNEAQ (reference sequence). Naive CD8 cells, CD45RO-negative and positively selected for CCR7, excluded terminally differentiated effector memory CD45RA+ cells. The V and J genes are TRBV7-9 and TRBJ2-5; 7 positions match TRBD1. Sample: naive CD8+ T cells sorted from blood. The receptor's source is a man aged 25-40 years in good health. CDR3 sequence: CASSPGTTGRETQYF. CDR3 sequence (DNA): TGTGCCAGCAGCCCGGGAACGACAGGGAGAGAGACCCAGTACTTC.